This T cell receptor (beta chain) was obtained from a study of blood T cell repertoires in COVID-19. Of note for this clone: Other DNA sequences from this sample encode an identical CDR3 as well.

In the original analysis: Amplification of reference gene primers provided the estimated nucleated cell counts. Sequencing was performed with immunoSEQ multiplex PCR; in TCRdb, only in-frame clones are kept and a portion is missing. V, J and clone size reflect that table, while D and trimming were determined from the DNA. The data contain approximately 130,000 clones, roughly four fifths of them singletons. The clonotype originates from a human donor in a cohort sampled during active COVID-19. Sequenced input: peripheral blood.

Here the CDR3 reads CASSQEWPGGSYEQYF. The DNA of the CDR3 is TGCGCCAGCAGCCAAGAATGGCCAGGGGGCTCCTACGAGCAGTACTTC. The V and J genes are TRBV4-3 and TRBJ2-7; 7 nucleotides line up with TRBD1. Germline CDR1 and CDR2: LGHNA and YSLEER. Trimming took 0 bases from V and 0 from J; bases not matched to a gene: 5. The CDR3 is 16 residues long.